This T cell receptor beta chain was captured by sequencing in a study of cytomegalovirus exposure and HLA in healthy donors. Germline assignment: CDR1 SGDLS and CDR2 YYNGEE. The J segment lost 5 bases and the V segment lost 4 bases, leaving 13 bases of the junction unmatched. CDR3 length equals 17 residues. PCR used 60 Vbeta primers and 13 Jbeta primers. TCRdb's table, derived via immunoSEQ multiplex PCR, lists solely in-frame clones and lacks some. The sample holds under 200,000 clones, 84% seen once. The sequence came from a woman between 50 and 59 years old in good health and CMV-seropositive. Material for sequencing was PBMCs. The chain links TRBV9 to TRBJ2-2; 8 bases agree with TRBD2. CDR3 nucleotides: TGTGCCAGCAGCCACGTCGCGGCTAGCGGGCGGACCGGGGAGCTGTTTTTT. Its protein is CASSHVAASGRTGELFF.